What follows are 26 T cell receptor beta chains derived from one specimen sequenced in a study of blood T cell repertoires in COVID-19 (dated by TCRdb to between 2020 and 2021). Libraries were constructed by the immunoSEQ multiplex PCR assay. Here the immuneACCESS table is served through TCRdb, limited to in-frame sequences with V and J called. Missing clones are a known gap in these copies; in checked studies unresolved V genes cover under half, and the rest lacks a known reason. The sample includes over 200,000 clones, with about nine tenths observed a single time. Of the sample, approximately 2.6% is held by the ten largest clones. The sample comprised peripheral blood. Every receptor here comes from a woman aged 60-75 years with acute or convalescent COVID-19.

CDR3 protein: CASSTGRTGGLAGISYNEQFF. CDR3 nucleotides: TGTGCCAGTAGTACGGGAAGGACAGGGGGACTAGCGGGCATCTCCTACAATGAGCAGTTCTTC. This sequence joins TRBV19 and TRBJ2-1; 12 bases agree with TRBD2. The CDR3 runs 21 residues. Germline V CDR1 and CDR2: LNHDA, SQIVND (reference sequence). The V gene end was trimmed by 4 bases and the J gene end by 0 bases; junction bases not matched to a gene: 16.

The rearrangement uses TRBV11-3 and TRBJ2-2, with D perhaps TRBD2 (6 bases). The CDR3 contains 14 residues. The germline gives CDR1 SGHNT, CDR2 YENEEA. V gave up 6 bases and J gave up 8 bases, with 16 bases separating them. CDR3 amino acids: CASSSGLPRGELFF. DNA of the CDR3: TGTGCCAGCAGTTCGGGACTCCCCAGGGGGGAGCTGTTTTTT.

The rearrangement links TRBV19 to TRBJ2-7, with D uncertain. The CDR3 contains 15 residues. The V and J ends lost 4 bases and 2 bases respectively, with 15 bases between them. The V gene's germline CDR1 is LNHDA and CDR2 SQIVND (reference sequence). The CDR3 nucleotides read TGTGCCAGTAGTACCACCTCACAGATCGCCTACGAGCAGTACTTC. The encoded protein is CASSTTSQIAYEQYF.

V is TRBV5-1 and J is TRBJ2-5; D gene ambiguous. CDR1 SGHRS and CDR2 YFSETQ come from the germline V gene. CDR3 size: 11 residues. Trimming shortened V by 2 bases and J by 4 bases, and 3 bases separated the two germline ends. The CDR3 is CASSFGETQYF. The CDR3 nucleotides are TGCGCCAGCAGCTTCGGAGAGACCCAGTACTTC.

The rearrangement links TRBV12-5 to TRBJ2-7; possibly TRBD2 for D (5 bases). This CDR3 contains 16 residues. Germline CDR1 reads LGHNT; CDR2 reads FRNRAP. Trimming stripped 1 base from V and 0 bases from J, with 13 bases between. This chain's CDR3 is CASGLERSFSSYEQYF. CDR3 bases: TGTGCTAGTGGTTTGGAGCGGTCCTTTAGCTCCTACGAGCAGTACTTC.

This chain uses TRBV27 with TRBJ2-3, with TRBD2 matching 8 bases. The CDR3 spans 14 residues. Germline V gives CDR1 MNHEY, CDR2 SMNVEV (reference sequence). V trimming: 4 bases; J trimming: 6 bases; junction bases outside the gene matches: 6. The CDR3 coding sequence is TGTGCCAGCAGTTGGAGCGGGGGCTCGGATACGCAGTATTTT. It translates to CASSWSGGSDTQYF.

This chain uses TRBV30 with TRBJ1-1; D is unclear. This CDR3 comprises 13 residues. Germline lookup yields CDR1 GTSNPN and CDR2 SVGIG (reference sequence). Trimming shortened V by 0 bases and J by 3 bases, and 8 bases separated the two germline ends. CDR3 coding DNA: TGTGCCTGGAGTGTAGGGAGGGACACTGAAGCTTTCTTT. Translating it yields CAWSVGRDTEAFF.

This rearrangement joins TRBV3-1 (or the pseudogene TRBV3-2) to TRBJ1-1, with D unclear. CDR3 size: 14 residues. The germline CDR1 and CDR2 sequences are LGHDT and YNNKEL (reference sequence). V lost 8 bases to trimming and J lost 3 bases, with 16 bases between them. The CDR3 sequence is CASCTWARDTEAFF. For the CDR3, the DNA is TGTGCCAGCTGTACTTGGGCGCGGGACACTGAAGCTTTCTTT.

This clone was found once. V usage is TRBV7-2 and J usage is TRBJ2-5, with 9 nucleotides matching TRBD1. The CDR3 contains 15 residues. Germline CDR1 is SGHTA and CDR2 is FQGNSA. V gave up 0 bases and J gave up 4 bases; unmatched junction bases: 3. CDR3: CASSLAGDRAETQYF. For the CDR3, the DNA is TGTGCCAGCAGCTTAGCAGGGGACAGGGCAGAGACCCAGTACTTC. Filled out from reference TRBV7-2 and TRBJ2-5, the complete variable domain reads GAGVSQSPSNKVTEKGKDVELRCDPISGHTALYWYRQSLGQGLEFLIYFQGNSAPDKSGLPSDRFSAERTGGSVSTLTIQRTQQEDSAVYLCASSLAGDRAETQYFGPGTRLLVL.

This chain joins TRBV4-3 and TRBJ1-1, with no clear D. The CDR3 extends over 15 amino acids. V lost 0 bases, J lost 5 bases, and 13 bases lay in between. CDR1 LGHNA and CDR2 YSLEER come from the germline V gene. CDR3 in amino acids: CASSQDPGLGTEAFF. DNA of the CDR3: TGCGCCAGCAGCCAAGACCCGGGGTTGGGGACTGAAGCTTTCTTT.

The sample holds one count of this clone. The V and J genes are TRBV7-3 and TRBJ2-1; D unclear. Germline V gene lookup returns CDR1 SGHTA and CDR2 FQGTGA. V lost 4 bases to trimming and J lost 1 base, with 8 bases between them. This CDR3 region has 14 residues. The CDR3 sequence: CASSSYGSYNEQFF. In DNA, the CDR3 is TGTGCCAGCAGCTCCTACGGGTCCTACAATGAGCAGTTCTTC.

This clone appeared a single time. V gene TRBV5-4 combines with J gene TRBJ2-3; 7 bases match TRBD1. Losses at the gene ends were 4 bases for V and 1 base for J; bases not matched to a gene: 6. This CDR3 spans 15 amino acids. Germline V lookup: CDR1 SGHNT, CDR2 YYREEE (reference sequence). The CDR3 DNA reads as TGTGCCAGCAGCCCCCGGACAGGAGGCACAGATACGCAGTATTTT. The encoded protein is CASSPRTGGTDTQYF.

The chain couples TRBV6-5 to TRBJ1-1, with 9 bases matching TRBD1. CDR1 MNHEY and CDR2 SVGAGI come from the germline V gene. With 7 bases clipped from V and 5 bases from J, the junction kept 11 bases outside the gene matches. The CDR3 loop spans 15 amino acids. CDR3 sequence: CASTPPLGQGTEAFF. Written as DNA, the CDR3 is TGTGCCAGCACCCCCCCCCTCGGACAGGGGACTGAAGCTTTCTTT.

The J gene is TRBJ2-5, the V gene TRBV11-2; the match to TRBD2 covers 12 bases. Germline values: CDR1 SGHAT, CDR2 FQNNGV. V was clipped by 4 bases and J by 4 bases; unmatched bases: 4. The CDR3 contains 15 residues. The CDR3 spells CASSSSGGDGETQYF. As DNA, the CDR3 is TGTGCCAGCAGCTCTAGCGGGGGGGACGGAGAGACCCAGTACTTC.

This chain uses TRBV20-1 with TRBJ1-5; 7 bases map to TRBD1. The CDR3 runs to 15 residues. The germline V gene encodes CDR1 DFQATT and CDR2 SNEGSKA (reference sequence). The V and J ends lost 3 bases and 4 bases, in that order; junction bases with no gene match: 9. The CDR3 DNA follows: TGCAGTGCTAGTCCGGGACAGACTTCAAATCAGCCCCAGCATTTT. Translated, it gives CSASPGQTSNQPQHF.

The chain couples TRBV19 to TRBJ2-7; TRBD2 aligns across 7 bases. The CDR3 is 14 residues long. Losses at the gene ends were 7 bases for V and 3 bases for J; bases not matched to a gene: 9. CDR1 and CDR2 from the germline V gene are LNHDA and SQIVND (reference sequence). DNA of the CDR3: TGTGCCAGTATGGCGGGGGACCTACTCTACGAGCAGTACTTC. Translation gives CASMAGDLLYEQYF.

The J gene is TRBJ1-2, the V gene TRBV19, with 10 positions matching TRBD1. This CDR3 contains 13 residues. J gave up 4 bases and V 9 bases, and 5 bases lay outside the gene matches. CDR1 is LNHDA, CDR2 SQIVND, per germline (reference sequence). For the CDR3, the DNA is TGTGCCAGCAGGAGACAGGGGGCCTATGGCTACACCTTC. It encodes CASRRQGAYGYTF.

The chain is built from TRBV7-2 and TRBJ2-2; 8 bases are a match to TRBD1. This CDR3 is built from 17 residues. Germline V gives CDR1 SGHTA, CDR2 FQGNSA. V trimming: 1 base; J trimming: 5 bases; junction bases outside the gene matches: 9. The CDR3 sequence is CASSLVLGQGGTGELFF. CDR3 sequence (DNA): TGTGCCAGCAGCTTAGTACTCGGACAGGGTGGTACCGGGGAGCTGTTTTTT. The whole variable domain, filled in from reference TRBV7-2 and TRBJ2-2, reads GAGVSQSPSNKVTEKGKDVELRCDPISGHTALYWYRQSLGQGLEFLIYFQGNSAPDKSGLPSDRFSAERTGGSVSTLTIQRTQQEDSAVYLCASSLVLGQGGTGELFFGEGSRLTVL.

Of note for this clone: The junction differs from germline at one of its ends, possibly a read error. This chain joins TRBV7-7 and TRBJ2-5; D may be TRBD2 (5 bases). Germline CDR1 and CDR2: SSHAT and FNYEAQ (reference sequence). The CDR3 runs to 15 residues. The CDR3 protein is CASSRAPGLQETQYF. CDR3 bases: TGTGCTAGCAGCCGGGCCCCCGGACTCCAAGAGACCCAGTACTTC.

The chain employs TRBV7-9 and TRBJ1-5, with TRBD1 matching over 7 bases. Germline V gene sequence: CDR1 SEHNR, CDR2 FQNEAQ (reference sequence). V lost 5 bases to trimming and J lost 7 bases; unmatched junction nucleotides: 17. This CDR3 is built from 17 residues. The DNA of the CDR3 is TGTGCCAGCAGCCGTACATTCGGACAGGCCCGAGGCCAGCCCCAGCATTTT. This codes for CASSRTFGQARGQPQHF.

The chain combines TRBV5-1 with TRBJ2-6, with D perhaps matching TRBD1 (5 bases). Germline V gives CDR1 SGHRS, CDR2 YFSETQ. The ends were cut back, 0 bases at V and 2 bases at J, with 12 bases in the middle. The CDR3 length is 17 residues. The CDR3 DNA sequence: TGCGCCAGCAGCTTGGTAGGGGATCCGGCTGGGGCCAACGTCCTGACTTTC. As protein: CASSLVGDPAGANVLTF.

V usage is TRBV30 and J usage is TRBJ2-6; 8 bases are shared with TRBD1. Germline CDR1 reads GTSNPN; CDR2 reads SVGIG (reference sequence). The V gene end was trimmed by 2 bases and the J gene end by 2 bases; junction bases not matched to a gene: 2. The CDR3 spans 15 residues. CDR3 DNA sequence: TGTGCCTGGAGTCACAGGGGGACTGGGGCCAACGTCCTGACTTTC. Translated: CAWSHRGTGANVLTF. The variable domain in full, completed from reference TRBV30 and TRBJ2-6, reads SQTIHQWPATLVQPVGSPLSLECTVEGTSNPNLYWYRQAAGRGLQLLFYSVGIGQISSEVPQNLSASRPQDRQFILSSKKLLLSDSGFYLCAWSHRGTGANVLTFGAGSRLTVL.

This clone was picked up a small number of times. J is TRBJ1-3 and V is TRBV10-1; D is ambiguous. The CDR3 is 15 residues long. CDR1 WNHNN and CDR2 SYGVQD come from the germline V gene (reference sequence). Trimming shortened V by 0 bases and J by 0 bases, and 6 bases separated the two germline ends. DNA for the CDR3: TGCGCCAGCAGTGAGTCGAGAATCTCTGGAAACACCATATATTTT. Translated: CASSESRISGNTIYF.

Here the CDR3 DNA reads TGTGCCAGCAGCCTGAGACAGGGCCAAGAGACCCAGTACTTC. Its protein product is CASSLRQGQETQYF. The V call is TRBV5-4, the J call TRBJ2-5, with 7 bases that match TRBD1. CDR1 and CDR2 (germline): SGHNT, YYREEE (reference sequence). This CDR3 comprises 14 residues. With 4 bases clipped from V and 1 base from J, the junction kept 4 bases outside the gene matches. The full variable domain, in which reference TRBV5-4 and TRBJ2-5 provide the parts outside the CDR3, is ETGVTQSPTHLIKTRGQQVTLRCSSQSGHNTVSWYQQALGQGPQFIFQYYREEENGRGNFPPRFSGLQFPNYSSELNVNALELDDSALYLCASSLRQGQETQYFGPGTRLLVL.

This sequence joins TRBV7-9 and TRBJ2-2, with a weak D call TRBD2 (5 bases). The V end was cut by 0 bases, the J end by 2 bases, with 13 bases between. The CDR3 totals 17 residues. CDR1 is SEHNR and CDR2 is FQNEAQ in the germline V gene (reference sequence). The CDR3 region has the DNA TGTGCCAGCAGCTTAGCGCTACCGGGGTTAAACACCGGGGAGCTGTTTTTT. It yields the protein CASSLALPGLNTGELFF.

The rearrangement links TRBV7-6 to TRBJ2-7; 11 bases agree with TRBD2. V shed 0 bases, J shed 5 bases, and the junction held 6 bases outside the gene matches. Germline V CDR1 and CDR2: SGHVS, FNYEAQ. The CDR3 consists of 16 residues. In DNA form, the CDR3 reads TGTGCCAGCAGCTTAGCGGGTAGCGGGGGGGCCAACGAGCAGTACTTC. It translates to CASSLAGSGGANEQYF.